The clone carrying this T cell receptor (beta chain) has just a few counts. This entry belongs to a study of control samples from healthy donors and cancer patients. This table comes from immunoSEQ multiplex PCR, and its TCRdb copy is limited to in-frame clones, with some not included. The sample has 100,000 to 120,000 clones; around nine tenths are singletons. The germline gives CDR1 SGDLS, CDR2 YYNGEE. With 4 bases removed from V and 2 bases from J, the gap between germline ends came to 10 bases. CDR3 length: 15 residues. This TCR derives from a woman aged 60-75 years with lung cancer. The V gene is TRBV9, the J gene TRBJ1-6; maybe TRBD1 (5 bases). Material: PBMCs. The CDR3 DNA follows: TGTGCCAGCAGCAGTCGGGGGGCCTATAATTCACCCCTCCACTTT. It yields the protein CASSSRGAYNSPLHF.